A single sample gave rise to the 5 T cell receptor beta chains below, sequenced in a study of blood T cell repertoires in COVID-19. The method was immunoSEQ multiplex PCR; TCRdb's version includes in-frame clones alone and lacks a portion of them. The sample comprises 150,000 to 200,000 clones, 65% to 90% of which are singletons, and more than 7.5% rests with the top ten. Sequenced: peripheral blood. These receptors all stem from a man in his forties or fifties with active or convalescent COVID-19.

The V and J genes are TRBV28 and TRBJ2-6, with D possibly being TRBD2 (6 bases). This CDR3 is built from 15 residues. Per the germline V gene, CDR1 is MDHEN and CDR2 is SYDVKM. Trimming stripped 3 bases from V and 3 bases from J, with 9 bases between. The CDR3 DNA reads TGTGCCAGCAGTTTGTGGGGGGATGGGGCCAACGTCCTGACTTTC. Its translation: CASSLWGDGANVLTF.

The genes are TRBV2 and TRBJ2-1; 13 positions agree with TRBD2. The CDR3 runs to 15 residues. The germline V gene encodes CDR1 SNHLY and CDR2 FYNNEI. J gave up 9 bases and V 3 bases, and 5 bases lay outside the gene matches. The CDR3 DNA reads TGTGCCAGCAGTGACGGACTAGCGGGAGTTCGTGAGCAGTTCTTC. The encoded protein is CASSDGLAGVREQFF.

The genes are TRBV6-2 or TRBV6-3 and TRBJ2-3, with 9 bases that match TRBD1. Per the germline V gene, CDR1 is MNHEY and CDR2 is SVGEGT. The CDR3 is made up of 18 amino acids. Losses at the gene ends were 4 bases for V and 3 bases for J; bases not matched to a gene: 14. DNA of the CDR3: TGTGCCAGCAGTTCCCCCCCTGGACAGGGGAGTATGACAGATACGCAGTATTTT. Protein sequence: CASSSPPGQGSMTDTQYF.

CDR3 protein: CASRTGTGHSPLHF. CDR3 coding DNA: TGCGCCAGCAGGACCGGGACAGGGCATTCACCCCTCCACTTT. V is TRBV10-2 and J is TRBJ1-6; the match to TRBD1 covers 9 bases. J lost 8 bases, V lost 6 bases, and 5 bases had no gene match. Germline V CDR1 and CDR2: WSHSY, SAAADI. There are 14 residues in the CDR3.

The chain recombines TRBV19 with TRBJ1-3; D is undetermined. From germline, CDR1 is LNHDA and CDR2 SQIVND (reference sequence). The CDR3 runs to 16 residues. The V end was cut by 0 bases, the J end by 2 bases, with 11 bases between. Written as DNA, the CDR3 is TGTGCCAGTAGTATAGATATTTCGGGTGCTGGAAACACCATATATTTT. Amino acids: CASSIDISGAGNTIYF.